These T cell receptor beta chains were read from a single sample in a study of blood T cell repertoires in COVID-19. Sequencing used immunoSEQ multiplex PCR; TCRdb keeps in-frame clones, though not all of them. The table shows more than 300,000 clones, with 85% to 90% occurring only once. The sequenced sample was PBMCs or T cells enriched from blood (not recorded which). The source of these receptors is a man aged 25-45 years who had recovered from COVID-19. Both conserved end residues are part of each CDR3. The D gene is left open where the match is weak. Part of the rows lack a size; the others show once, few, many or a class for expanded clones.

v_call,d_call,j_call,cdr3_length,clone_size,cdr3_aa,cdr3_nt
TRBV19,TRBD1,TRBJ1-2,14,once,CASSVAQGARGYTF,TGTGCCAGTAGTGTAGCCCAGGGGGCGAGGGGCTACACCTTC
TRBV7-9,-,TRBJ1-2,14,-,CASTPPGLGYGYTF,TGTGCCAGCACCCCTCCAGGTCTGGGCTATGGCTACACCTTC
TRBV19,TRBD2,TRBJ2-2,15,-,CARGRTSGSTGELFF,TGTGCCAGGGGGAGGACTAGCGGGAGTACCGGGGAGCTGTTTTTT
TRBV11-3,TRBD1,TRBJ2-1,16,-,CASSLLFRGPYNEQFF,TGTGCCAGCAGCTTACTGTTCAGGGGGCCGTACAATGAGCAGTTCTTC
TRBV5-1,-,TRBJ1-6,15,-,CASSSSGQPNSPLHF,TGCGCCAGCAGCTCTTCCGGACAACCGAATTCACCCCTCCACTTT
TRBV15,-,TRBJ1-5,15,-,CATSDRTASNQPQHF,TGTGCCACCAGCGATAGGACAGCTAGCAATCAGCCCCAGCATTTT
TRBV6-1,TRBD1,TRBJ1-5,16,-,CASSEREQGSNQPQHF,TGTGCCAGCAGTGAAAGGGAACAGGGGAGCAATCAGCCCCAGCATTTT
TRBV24-1,TRBD1,TRBJ2-1,17,once,CATSDPTGINSYNEQFF,TGTGCCACCAGTGATCCGACAGGGATCAACTCCTACAATGAGCAGTTCTTC
TRBV7-7,TRBD2,TRBJ2-2,16,few,CASSSSSGGATGELFF,TGTGCTAGCAGCTCCTCTAGCGGGGGGGCCACCGGGGAGCTGTTTTTT
TRBV29-1,TRBD2,TRBJ2-7,14,many,CSVGGTSGYDQQYF,TGCAGCGTTGGAGGGACTAGCGGTTACGACCAGCAGTACTTC
TRBV19,TRBD1,TRBJ2-1,15,few,CASSPWGRGTNEQFF,TGTGCCAGTAGTCCCTGGGGCAGGGGGACCAATGAGCAGTTCTTC
TRBV5-4,-,TRBJ1-2,13,-,CASSLGGTGGYTF,TGTGCCAGCAGCTTGGGTGGGACTGGCGGCTACACCTTC
TRBV27,TRBD1,TRBJ1-2,13,-,CASSFRGQYGYTF,TGTGCCAGCAGTTTCAGGGGGCAATATGGCTACACCTTC
TRBV7-9,-,TRBJ2-1,16,once,CASSPPGLSAYNEQFF,TGTGCCAGCAGCCCGCCGGGACTGTCAGCCTACAATGAGCAGTTCTTC
TRBV14,TRBD1,TRBJ1-2,16,once,CASSQDLADRDYGYTF,TGTGCCAGCAGCCAAGATCTCGCGGACAGGGACTATGGCTACACCTTC
TRBV19,TRBD1,TRBJ1-1,15,few,CASSMRDRGGTEAFF,TGTGCCAGTAGTATGAGGGACAGGGGTGGCACTGAAGCTTTCTTT
TRBV13,TRBD1,TRBJ2-7,15,few,CASSLGDRGTYEQYF,TGTGCCAGCAGCTTAGGGGACAGGGGGACCTACGAGCAGTACTTC
TRBV11-3,-,TRBJ2-1,12,-,CASSQNINEQFF,TGTGCCAGCAGCCAAAACATCAATGAGCAGTTCTTC
TRBV2,-,TRBJ1-5,14,-,CASSGDSSNQPQHF,TGTGCCAGCAGTGGAGACAGTAGCAATCAGCCCCAGCATTTT
TRBV11-2,TRBD1,TRBJ1-6,15,-,CASSLATGGFSPLHF,TGTGCCAGCAGCTTAGCGACAGGGGGGTTCTCACCCCTCCACTTT
TRBV20-1,TRBD1,TRBJ1-1,14,-,CSASRQGASTEAFF,TGCAGTGCTAGTCGACAGGGGGCGAGCACTGAAGCTTTCTTT
TRBV5-6,TRBD1,TRBJ1-2,15,-,CASSLESGGFYGYTF,TGTGCCAGCAGCTTGGAGTCAGGGGGCTTTTACGGCTACACCTTC
TRBV7-6,-,TRBJ2-1,16,-,CASSADSSSSYNEQFF,TGTGCCAGCAGCGCAGACAGCTCTAGCTCCTACAATGAGCAGTTCTTC
TRBV5-1,TRBD1,TRBJ2-7,16,-,CASSPDPQGQTYEQYF,TGCGCCAGCAGCCCCGACCCACAGGGGCAGACCTACGAGCAGTACTTC
TRBV29-1,-,TRBJ2-1,15,-,CSVERFGSSYNEQFF,TGCAGCGTTGAACGTTTTGGGAGCTCCTACAATGAGCAGTTCTTC
TRBV5-1,TRBD2,TRBJ2-7,17,-,CASSLFLAGESSYEQYF,TGCGCCAGCAGCTTGTTCCTAGCGGGAGAGAGCTCCTACGAGCAGTACTTC
TRBV5-1,TRBD1,TRBJ1-4,17,-,CASSPQPPGQANEKLFF,TGCGCCAGCAGTCCCCAGCCCCCAGGACAGGCTAATGAAAAACTGTTTTTT
TRBV4-1,-,TRBJ1-3,17,once,CASSQLEGAGAGNTIYF,TGCGCCAGCAGCCAACTAGAAGGGGCAGGGGCTGGAAACACCATATATTTT
TRBV20-1,TRBD2,TRBJ2-3,17,-,CSASEPPLAGVGDTQYF,TGCAGTGCTAGTGAACCCCCCCTAGCGGGGGTAGGGGATACGCAGTATTTT
TRBV28,TRBD1,TRBJ1-5,15,-,CASSLSTGVVQPQHF,TGTGCCAGCAGTTTGAGCACAGGGGTGGTTCAGCCCCAGCATTTT
TRBV5-1,-,TRBJ1-1,13,-,CASSLTVGTEAFF,TGCGCCAGCAGCTTGACAGTCGGAACTGAAGCTTTCTTT
TRBV7-2,-,TRBJ2-7,14,-,CASSLARVSYEQYF,TGTGCCAGCAGCTTAGCGAGGGTCTCCTACGAGCAGTACTTC
TRBV7-9,TRBD1,TRBJ1-1,15,-,CASSLGQVWFTEAFF,TGTGCCAGCAGCCTTGGACAGGTATGGTTCACTGAAGCTTTCTTT
TRBV20-1,-,TRBJ1-3,15,-,CSASPGVAAGNTIYF,TGCAGTGCTAGTCCTGGAGTGGCCGCCGGAAACACCATATATTTT
TRBV3-1/TRBV3-2,TRBD1,TRBJ1-4,19,-,CASSHGGTGGRLAIEKLFF,TGTGCCAGCAGCCACGGGGGGACAGGGGGCCGCCTGGCCATTGAAAAACTGTTTTTT
TRBV11-2,-,TRBJ2-1,16,-,CASSSYGGSSYNEQFF,TGTGCCAGCAGCTCATACGGGGGAAGCTCCTACAATGAGCAGTTCTTC
TRBV7-9,TRBD1,TRBJ2-2,16,-,CASSPQGASNTGELFF,TGTGCCAGCAGCCCACAGGGGGCCTCGAACACCGGGGAGCTGTTTTTT
TRBV18,-,TRBJ2-5,14,-,CASSLSGYQETQYF,TGTGCCAGCTCACTATCAGGGTACCAAGAGACCCAGTACTTC
TRBV6-5,-,TRBJ1-5,15,-,CASSYSGQSNQPQHF,TGTGCCAGCAGTTACTCGGGCCAGTCCAATCAGCCCCAGCATTTT
TRBV10-3,TRBD1,TRBJ1-2,14,-,CAIGQGASHYGYTF,TGTGCCATCGGGCAGGGGGCGTCGCACTATGGCTACACCTTC
TRBV6-5,-,TRBJ1-1,13,-,CASRSYMNTEAFF,TGTGCCAGCAGGTCTTACATGAACACTGAAGCTTTCTTT
TRBV20-1,-,TRBJ2-3,11,few,CSARSSMTQYF,TGCAGTGCTCGAAGTAGCATGACGCAGTATTTT
TRBV5-1,-,TRBJ2-5,13,-,CASSLGQQETQYF,TGCGCCAGCAGCTTGGGGCAGCAAGAGACCCAGTACTTC
TRBV4-1,TRBD1,TRBJ2-1,16,-,CASSPSPGGSYNEQFF,TGCGCCAGCAGCCCGAGCCCAGGGGGCTCCTACAATGAGCAGTTCTTC
TRBV7-2,-,TRBJ1-5,13,-,CASSLDIRQPQHF,TGTGCCAGCAGCTTAGATATCCGGCAGCCCCAGCATTTT
TRBV7-6,TRBD2,TRBJ2-1,16,once,CASSLVLAGSGNEQFF,TGTGCCAGCAGCTTAGTTCTAGCGGGCTCAGGGAATGAGCAGTTCTTC
TRBV7-9,TRBD1,TRBJ2-2,16,-,CASSLATGGLTGELFF,TGTGCCAGCAGCCTAGCGACAGGGGGGTTAACCGGGGAGCTGTTTTTT
TRBV2,-,TRBJ1-2,13,-,CASMGLKNYGYTF,TGTGCCAGCATGGGACTTAAGAACTATGGCTACACCTTC
TRBV25-1,-,TRBJ1-1,10,-,CATPRNEAFF,TGTGCCACCCCGCGGAATGAAGCTTTCTTT
TRBV28,TRBD1,TRBJ1-1,16,-,CASSFPAVGGGTEAFF,TGTGCCAGCAGTTTCCCAGCGGTAGGGGGCGGGACTGAAGCTTTCTTT
TRBV12-5,-,TRBJ1-2,15,-,CASGPTGGFNYGYTF,TGTGCTAGTGGCCCAACCGGAGGGTTTAACTATGGCTACACCTTC
TRBV5-4,TRBD1,TRBJ2-7,16,-,CASSPDRAPGSYEQYF,TGTGCCAGCAGCCCTGACAGGGCCCCCGGCTCCTACGAGCAGTACTTC
TRBV5-6,TRBD1,TRBJ1-2,15,-,CASREKGALTYGYTF,TGTGCCAGCAGGGAGAAGGGGGCCCTTACCTATGGCTACACCTTC
TRBV4-2,TRBD2,TRBJ2-3,17,-,CASSPGLAGGPPDTQYF,TGTGCCAGCAGCCCGGGACTAGCGGGAGGGCCCCCAGATACGCAGTATTTT
TRBV28,-,TRBJ1-5,13,few,CASSLQAYQPQHF,TGTGCCAGCAGCCTACAGGCTTATCAGCCCCAGCATTTT
TRBV12-3/TRBV12-4,-,TRBJ2-3,9,-,CATEDTQYF,TGTGCCACCGAGGATACGCAGTATTTT
TRBV5-1,TRBD1,TRBJ1-2,16,once,CASSIRQGATNYGYTF,TGCGCCAGCAGCATCAGACAGGGGGCTACTAACTATGGCTACACCTTC
TRBV29-1,-,TRBJ1-2,11,-,CSVGSGYGYTF,TGCAGCGTTGGGAGCGGCTATGGCTACACCTTC